This T cell receptor (beta chain) was captured by sequencing in a study of T-cell reconstitution after alpha-beta-depleted transplantation in children. Molecular barcoding with unique molecular identifiers was used for the TCRbeta library. TCRdb reanalysed the PCR reads using MiXCR and keeps one entry per CDR3 protein. The sample holds 130,000 or so distinct CDR3 sequences, roughly 10% seen once. Study results and limitations: Certain patients had high TCRbeta diversity at day 60, and it came from recipient T cells and thymic progenitors that survived. Roughly two months post-transplant, alpha-beta T cells reportedly originated from several hundred graft clones that had expanded. Newly produced T cells mostly accounted for T-cell counts and diversity one year post-transplant.

As to this clonotype: The antigen is unknown.

Germline V gene data show CDR1 as SEHNR and CDR2 as FQNEAQ (reference sequence). V shed 1 base and J shed 2 bases, with 12 bases lying between them. CDR3 size: 15 residues. This material consisted of PBMCs, mostly from graft donor cells, taken 180 days after TCRalphabeta/CD19-depleted stem cell transplant. The TCR originated in a girl less than two years old who had a stem cell transplant for combined immunodeficiency, so the T cells may come from the graft donor. J is TRBJ2-7 and V is TRBV7-9; D may be TRBD1 (6 bases). The CDR3 nucleotides read TGTGCCAGCAGCTTAGTTTGGACAGAAACCTACGAGCAGTACTTC. As protein: CASSLVWTETYEQYF. The full variable domain, in which reference TRBV7-9 and TRBJ2-7 provide the parts outside the CDR3, is DTGVSQNPRHKITKRGQNVTFRCDPISEHNRLYWYRQTLGQGPEFLTYFQNEAQLEKSRLLSDRFSAERPKGSFSTLEIQRTEQGDSAMYLCASSLVWTETYEQYFGPGTRLTVT.